The 25 T cell receptor beta chains given below trace back to one sample, sequenced in a study of T cell responses to AZD1222 COVID-19 vaccine. Method: immunoSEQ multiplex PCR; TCRdb's copy keeps in-frame clones and lacks some. The sample includes about 180,000 clones, approximately 86% seen only once; the top ten take over 6%. The source was peripheral blood, collected on day 0 of AZD1222 vaccination. The origin of the receptors is an adult in good health.

This clone was counted a few times. The chain couples TRBV4-2 to TRBJ2-3; 11 nucleotides agree with TRBD2. Germline loops: CDR1 LGHNA, CDR2 YNFKEQ. J was trimmed by 0 bases and V by 4 bases; bases with no gene match: 6. The CDR3 contains 17 residues. The CDR3 region is CASSPLTSGGSTDTQYF. DNA for the CDR3: TGTGCCAGCAGCCCCCTAACTAGCGGGGGTAGCACAGATACGCAGTATTTT.

This chain connects TRBV6-5 to TRBJ2-2; the match to TRBD1 covers 9 bases. CDR3 length: 15 amino acids. J lost 7 bases, V lost 6 bases, and 9 bases had no gene match. Germline loops: CDR1 MNHEY, CDR2 SVGAGI. The DNA of the CDR3 is TGTGCCAGCAGGTCAGGACAGGGGCGTGGCGGGGAGCTGTTTTTT. Its translation is CASRSGQGRGGELFF.

The V call is TRBV2, the J call TRBJ2-5; 12 nucleotides agree with TRBD2. Losses at the gene ends were 3 bases for V and 1 base for J; bases not matched to a gene: 9. CDR1 is SNHLY and CDR2 is FYNNEI in the germline V gene. The CDR3 contains 18 residues. The CDR3 DNA sequence: TGTGCCAGCAGTGAGGGGAGAAGACTAGCGGGGGTCCAAGAGACCCAGTACTTC. Translating it yields CASSEGRRLAGVQETQYF.

V is TRBV12-5 and J is TRBJ2-1, with 12 bases lining up with TRBD2. J was trimmed by 4 bases and V by 0 bases; bases with no gene match: 16. The CDR3 loop spans 21 amino acids. The germline CDR1 and CDR2 sequences are LGHNT and FRNRAP. Written as DNA, the CDR3 is TGTGCTAGTGGTTTGGTATGGGGTGGACTAGCGGGACCTAAAACTTACAATGAGCAGTTCTTC. This gives the protein CASGLVWGGLAGPKTYNEQFF.

This sequence joins TRBV7-2 and TRBJ1-1; D is uncertain. This CDR3 region has 15 residues. Trimming took off 6 bases at V and 0 bases at J, with 14 bases between the two ends. Germline lookup yields CDR1 SGHTA and CDR2 FQGNSA. The CDR3 nucleotides read TGTGCCAGCAGGCGTCCCGGGAGGTTGAACACTGAAGCTTTCTTT. It is translated as CASRRPGRLNTEAFF.

J is TRBJ1-2 and V is TRBV30, with a weak D call TRBD1 (5 bases). Germline lookup yields CDR1 GTSNPN and CDR2 SVGIG (reference sequence). This CDR3 is built from 15 residues. Trimming took off 1 base at V and 6 bases at J, with 18 bases between the two ends. The DNA of the CDR3 is TGTGCCTGGAGTGCCTCTACTCGAGGGGCCCATGGCTACACCTTC. The encoded protein is CAWSASTRGAHGYTF.

The chain joins TRBV29-1 to TRBJ2-7; D is undetermined. CDR1 is SQVTM, CDR2 ANQGSEA, per germline. Trimming stripped 6 bases from V and 2 bases from J, with 14 bases between. CDR3 size: 13 residues. CDR3 nucleotide sequence: TGCAGCGTAGCCCTCGCGGCCACCTACGAGCAGTACTTC. Residues: CSVALAATYEQYF.

The chain uses TRBV12-3 or TRBV12-4 and TRBJ1-2; D not certain. The CDR3 extends over 13 amino acids. Trimming took 2 bases from V and 0 from J, leaving 4 bases between them. CDR3 in DNA: TGTGCCAGCAGTTTATTGGCTAACTATGGCTACACCTTC. Its protein is CASSLLANYGYTF.

The chain joins TRBV10-2 to TRBJ2-2; TRBD1 matches 9 bases. V lost 4 bases, J lost 7 bases, and 7 bases stayed unmatched. The germline CDR1 and CDR2 sequences are WSHSY and SAAADI. The length of the CDR3 is 15 residues. The CDR3 DNA is TGCGCCAGCAGTGGCGCCGGGACAGGGTTCGGGGAGCTGTTTTTT. Encoded protein: CASSGAGTGFGELFF.

Written as DNA, the CDR3 is TGTGCCAGCAGCGTTGGGGACACTAGACCGAAAGAGACCCAGTACTTC. Translating gives CASSVGDTRPKETQYF. The rearrangement joins TRBV9 to TRBJ2-5, with TRBD1 as a possible D gene (6 bases). The CDR3 contains 16 residues. The V gene's germline CDR1 is SGDLS and CDR2 YYNGEE. Trimming pared 2 bases from V and 3 bases from J, leaving 17 bases between. The variable domain in full, with the rest retrieved from reference TRBV9 and TRBJ2-5, is DSGVTQTPKHLITATGQRVTLRCSPRSGDLSVYWYQQSLDQGLQFLIQYYNGEERAKGNILERFSAQQFPDLHSELNLSSLELGDSALYFCASSVGDTRPKETQYFGPGTRLLVL.

The rearrangement joins TRBV6-5 to TRBJ1-1; D not certain. The V end lost 6 bases, the J end lost 1 base, and 9 bases lay between the germline ends. CDR1 is MNHEY, CDR2 SVGAGI, per germline. The CDR3 is made up of 13 amino acids. The DNA of the CDR3 is TGTGCCAGCAGCTTAACACCGAACACTGAAGCTTTCTTT. Amino acids: CASSLTPNTEAFF.

There are a few counts of this clone. The CDR3: CASSPLMEALSGNTIYF. The CDR3 bases are TGTGCCAGCAGTCCCCTCATGGAAGCGCTCTCTGGAAACACCATATATTTT. The rearrangement uses TRBV28 and TRBJ1-3, with unresolved D. The ends were cut back, 5 bases at V and 0 bases at J, with 17 bases in the middle. This CDR3 is built from 17 residues. Germline-derived CDR1 and CDR2 are MDHEN and SYDVKM.

Only one count was recorded for this clone. J is TRBJ2-3 and V is TRBV7-8, with 10 bases matching TRBD2. The germline gives CDR1 SGHVS, CDR2 FQNEAQ. CDR3 length: 20 residues. Germline trimming cut 2 bases from V and 5 bases from J; bases unmatched to any gene: 19. In DNA, the CDR3 is TGTGCCAGCAGCTTAAAGGTCGCTGGCCAGCGGGGGGGATCTGAAGATACGCAGTATTTT. Its protein is CASSLKVAGQRGGSEDTQYF.

This clone showed up just once. This chain joins TRBV30 and TRBJ1-2; TRBD1 might be the D (5 bases). The CDR3 is 11 residues long. Trimming shortened V by 5 bases and J by 2 bases, and 6 bases separated the two germline ends. The germline gives CDR1 GTSNPN, CDR2 SVGIG (reference sequence). This chain's CDR3 is CAWDSNYGYTF. The CDR3, as DNA: TGTGCCTGGGACAGCAACTATGGCTACACCTTC.

The chain has TRBV5-4 and TRBJ1-6; D unresolved. There are 18 residues in the CDR3. CDR1 and CDR2 (germline): SGHNT, YYREEE (reference sequence). Trimming removed 3 bases from V and 0 bases from J, with 16 bases in between. CDR3 sequence: CASSSFPGPSSYNSPLHF. Written as DNA, the CDR3 is TGTGCCAGCAGCTCTTTTCCCGGGCCGAGCTCCTATAATTCACCCCTCCACTTT.

This clone turned up a few times. This chain connects TRBV6-5 to TRBJ2-7, with 14 positions matching TRBD2. This CDR3 contains 15 residues. V was pared by 5 bases and J by 2 bases, with 2 bases of the junction left unmatched. Germline V lookup: CDR1 MNHEY, CDR2 SVGAGI. Here the CDR3 reads CASSRTSGGPYEQYF. For the CDR3, the DNA is TGTGCCAGCAGTCGGACTAGCGGGGGGCCCTACGAGCAGTACTTC.

This clone was picked up one time. The chain uses TRBV2 and TRBJ1-2; D possibly corresponds to TRBD1 (6 bases). The V end lost 3 bases, the J end lost 8 bases, and 22 bases lay between the germline ends. The CDR3 consists of 16 residues. Looked up from germline, CDR1 is SNHLY and CDR2 is FYNNEI. The CDR3 sequence: CASSEDSLTGYRGYTF. The CDR3 coding sequence is TGTGCCAGCAGTGAGGACTCCCTCACAGGGTACCGCGGCTACACCTTC.

The chain is built from TRBV6-5 and TRBJ2-3; 7 nucleotides align to TRBD1. The CDR3 spans 13 residues. V shed 6 bases, J shed 6 bases, and the junction held 6 bases outside the gene matches. In germline, CDR1 is MNHEY, CDR2 SVGAGI. The CDR3 DNA follows: TGTGCCAGCAGCCTACCAGGGGGTGATACGCAGTATTTT. It is translated as CASSLPGGDTQYF.

In DNA, the CDR3 is TGTGCCAGCAAGGAGCTAGCGGGGGGGCAGGGGAATGAGCAGTTCTTC. Encoded protein: CASKELAGGQGNEQFF. V and J are TRBV27 and TRBJ2-1; 12 bases map to TRBD2. The J segment lost 7 bases and the V segment lost 7 bases, leaving 11 bases of the junction unmatched. The CDR3 is 16 residues long. The V gene's germline CDR1 is MNHEY and CDR2 SMNVEV (reference sequence).

This chain connects TRBV19 to TRBJ1-1, with D possibly TRBD1 on 6 matching bases. Germline V CDR1 and CDR2: LNHDA, SQIVND (reference sequence). V lost 5 bases and J lost 1, with 11 bases in between. The CDR3 spans 14 residues. In nucleotides, the CDR3 is TGTGCCAGTAGTCCAAGGACAGCGAACACTGAAGCTTTCTTT. Translation: CASSPRTANTEAFF.

J is TRBJ1-2 and V is TRBV20-1; D is unresolved. Germline V gene data show CDR1 as DFQATT and CDR2 as SNEGSKA (reference sequence). The CDR3 totals 10 residues. Trimming pared 6 bases from V and 5 bases from J, leaving 7 bases between. CDR3 sequence (DNA): TGCAGTGCCCTCAGTTATGGCTACACCTTC. Its translation is CSALSYGYTF.

The CDR3: CASSSAGGETQYF. CDR3 DNA sequence: TGTGCCAGCAGCTCCGCGGGAGGGGAGACCCAGTACTTC. V gene TRBV7-9 combines with J gene TRBJ2-5; 9 bases agree with TRBD2. CDR1 SEHNR and CDR2 FQNEAQ come from the germline V gene (reference sequence). The V segment lost 4 bases and the J segment 5 bases; nucleotides outside the gene matches: 2. The CDR3 length is 13 residues.

The V and J genes are TRBV7-2 and TRBJ1-2; D might be TRBD1 (5 bases). This CDR3 comprises 15 residues. The V end was cut by 0 bases, the J end by 4 bases, with 12 bases between. Looked up from germline, CDR1 is SGHTA and CDR2 is FQGNSA. CDR3 in DNA: TGTGCCAGCAGCTTAGCGCGTACAGGACGCTATGGCTACACCTTC. This translates into CASSLARTGRYGYTF.

The rearrangement uses TRBV9 and TRBJ2-5; D unresolved. V was pared by 0 bases and J by 5 bases, with 8 bases between. The CDR3 sequence is 13 residues long. CDR1 SGDLS and CDR2 YYNGEE come from the germline V gene. The chain's CDR3 is CASSVVPEETQYF. The CDR3, as DNA: TGTGCCAGCAGCGTAGTTCCGGAGGAGACCCAGTACTTC.

The CDR3 DNA follows: TGTGCCAGCAGCTCCCCGCTCGGGCCGGTGGGGATTTACTTC. This gives the protein CASSSPLGPVGIYF. The chain uses TRBV7-2 and TRBJ2-7; D remains ambiguous. Trimming pared 4 bases from V and 13 bases from J, leaving 23 bases between. This CDR3 region has 14 residues. Germline V gene sequence: CDR1 SGHTA, CDR2 FQGNSA.